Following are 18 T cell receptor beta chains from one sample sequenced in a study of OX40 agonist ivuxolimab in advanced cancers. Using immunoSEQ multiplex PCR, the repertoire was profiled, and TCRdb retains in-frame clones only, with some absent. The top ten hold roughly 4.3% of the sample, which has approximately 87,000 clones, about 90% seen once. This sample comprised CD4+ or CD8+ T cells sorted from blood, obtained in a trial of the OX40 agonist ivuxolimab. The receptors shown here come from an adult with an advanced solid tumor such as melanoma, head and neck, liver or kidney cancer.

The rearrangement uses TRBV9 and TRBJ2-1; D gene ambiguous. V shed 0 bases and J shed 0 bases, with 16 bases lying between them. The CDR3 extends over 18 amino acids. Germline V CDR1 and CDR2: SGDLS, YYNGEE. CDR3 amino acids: CASSVGVLVTSSYNEQFF. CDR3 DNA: TGTGCCAGCAGCGTAGGTGTACTTGTGACCAGCTCCTACAATGAGCAGTTCTTC.

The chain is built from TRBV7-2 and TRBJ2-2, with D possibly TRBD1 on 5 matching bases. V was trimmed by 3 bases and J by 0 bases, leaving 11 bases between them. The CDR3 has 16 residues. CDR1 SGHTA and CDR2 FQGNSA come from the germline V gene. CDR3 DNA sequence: TGTGCCAGCAGCTTTTTTCAGGGATCGAACACCGGGGAGCTGTTTTTT. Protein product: CASSFFQGSNTGELFF.

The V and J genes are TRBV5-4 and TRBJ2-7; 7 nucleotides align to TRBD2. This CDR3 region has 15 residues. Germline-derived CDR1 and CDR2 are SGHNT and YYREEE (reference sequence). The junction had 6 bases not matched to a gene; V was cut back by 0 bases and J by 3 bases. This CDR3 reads CASSLVGAGSYEQYF. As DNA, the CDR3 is TGTGCCAGCAGCTTGGTGGGAGCGGGGAGCTACGAGCAGTACTTC.

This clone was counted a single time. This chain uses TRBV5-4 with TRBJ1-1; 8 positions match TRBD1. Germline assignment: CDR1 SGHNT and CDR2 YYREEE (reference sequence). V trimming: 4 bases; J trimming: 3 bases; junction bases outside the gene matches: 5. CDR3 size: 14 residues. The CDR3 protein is CASSRDRLDTEAFF. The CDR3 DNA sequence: TGTGCCAGCAGCAGGGACAGGCTCGACACTGAAGCTTTCTTT. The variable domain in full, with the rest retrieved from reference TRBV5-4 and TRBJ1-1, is ETGVTQSPTHLIKTRGQQVTLRCSSQSGHNTVSWYQQALGQGPQFIFQYYREEENGRGNFPPRFSGLQFPNYSSELNVNALELDDSALYLCASSRDRLDTEAFFGQGTRLTVV.

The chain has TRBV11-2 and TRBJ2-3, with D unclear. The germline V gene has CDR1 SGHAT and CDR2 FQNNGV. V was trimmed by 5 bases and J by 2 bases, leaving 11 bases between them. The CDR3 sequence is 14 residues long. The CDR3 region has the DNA TGTGCCAGCAGCCCCAGTGCGGTCACAGATACGCAGTATTTT. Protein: CASSPSAVTDTQYF. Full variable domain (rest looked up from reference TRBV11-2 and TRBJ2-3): EAGVAQSPRYKIIEKRQSVAFWCNPISGHATLYWYQQILGQGPKLLIQFQNNGVVDDSQLPKDRFSAERLKGVDSTLKIQPAKLEDSAVYLCASSPSAVTDTQYFGPGTRLTVL.

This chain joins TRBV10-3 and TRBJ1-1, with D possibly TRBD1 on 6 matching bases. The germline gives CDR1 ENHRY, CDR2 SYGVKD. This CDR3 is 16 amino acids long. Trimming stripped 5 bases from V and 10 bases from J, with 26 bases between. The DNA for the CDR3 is TGTGCCATCAGTCCAGAAATTCGACAGGCCCAAACCAGAGCTTTCTTT. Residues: CAISPEIRQAQTRAFF.

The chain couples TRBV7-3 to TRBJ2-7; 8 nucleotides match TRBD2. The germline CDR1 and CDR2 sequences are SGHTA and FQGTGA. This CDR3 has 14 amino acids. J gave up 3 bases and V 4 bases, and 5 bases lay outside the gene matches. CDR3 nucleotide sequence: TGTGCCAGCAGCTCGAGCGGGAGTAGCTACGAGCAGTACTTC. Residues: CASSSSGSSYEQYF.

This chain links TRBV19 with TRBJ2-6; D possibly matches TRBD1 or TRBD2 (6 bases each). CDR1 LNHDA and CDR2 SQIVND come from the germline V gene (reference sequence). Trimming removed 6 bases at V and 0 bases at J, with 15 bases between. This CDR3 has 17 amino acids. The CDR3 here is CASSPGAGRSGANVLTF. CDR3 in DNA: TGTGCCAGTAGCCCGGGGGCAGGCCGCTCTGGGGCCAACGTCCTGACTTTC.

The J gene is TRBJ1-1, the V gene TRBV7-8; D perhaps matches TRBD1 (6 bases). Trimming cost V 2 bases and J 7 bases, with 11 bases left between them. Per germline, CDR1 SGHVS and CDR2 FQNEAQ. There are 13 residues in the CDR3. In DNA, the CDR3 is TGTGCCAGCAGCTTAAGGGGGACCCTTGAAGCTTTCTTT. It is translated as CASSLRGTLEAFF.

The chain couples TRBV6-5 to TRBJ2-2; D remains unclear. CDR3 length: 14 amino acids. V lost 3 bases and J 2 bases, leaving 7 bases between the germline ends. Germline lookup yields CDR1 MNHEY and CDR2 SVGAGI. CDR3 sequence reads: CASSYGVNTGELFF. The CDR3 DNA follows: TGTGCCAGCAGTTATGGAGTCAACACCGGGGAGCTGTTTTTT.

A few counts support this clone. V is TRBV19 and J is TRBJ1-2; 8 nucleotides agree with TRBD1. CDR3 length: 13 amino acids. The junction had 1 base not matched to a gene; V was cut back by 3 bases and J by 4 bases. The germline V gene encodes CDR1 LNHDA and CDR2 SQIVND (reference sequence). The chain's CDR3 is CASSMTGAYGYTF. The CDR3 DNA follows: TGTGCCAGTAGTATGACAGGGGCCTATGGCTACACCTTC. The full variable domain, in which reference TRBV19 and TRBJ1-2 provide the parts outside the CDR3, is DGGITQSPKYLFRKEGQNVTLSCEQNLNHDAMYWYRQDPGQGLRLIYYSQIVNDFQKGDIAEGYSVSREKKESFPLTVTSAQKNPTAFYLCASSMTGAYGYTFGSGTRLTVV.

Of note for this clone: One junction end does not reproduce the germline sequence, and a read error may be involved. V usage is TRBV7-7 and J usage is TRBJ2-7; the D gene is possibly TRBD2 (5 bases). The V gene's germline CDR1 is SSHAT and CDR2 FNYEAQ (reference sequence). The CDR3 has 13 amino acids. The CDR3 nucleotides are TGTGCTAGCAGCTTAGACGCCAGCGGTGAGCAGTACTTC. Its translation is CASSLDASGEQYF.

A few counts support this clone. For the CDR3, the DNA is TGCGCCAGCTCCCAAATCGATAAAGAGACTGAAGCTTTCTTT. Translating gives CASSQIDKETEAFF. This chain links TRBV5-1 with TRBJ1-1, with D uncertain. Looked up from germline, CDR1 is SGHRS and CDR2 is YFSETQ. This CDR3 spans 14 amino acids. The V end was cut by 7 bases, the J end by 5 bases, with 18 bases between.

The CDR3 DNA reads TGTGCCAGCGGGACGGCAACTAATGAAAAACTGTTTTTT. Protein: CASGTATNEKLFF. The V and J genes are TRBV10-3 and TRBJ1-4; possible D gene TRBD1, 5 bases. The CDR3 runs 13 residues. The V end was cut by 10 bases, the J end by 0 bases, with 9 bases between. The germline V gene encodes CDR1 ENHRY and CDR2 SYGVKD.

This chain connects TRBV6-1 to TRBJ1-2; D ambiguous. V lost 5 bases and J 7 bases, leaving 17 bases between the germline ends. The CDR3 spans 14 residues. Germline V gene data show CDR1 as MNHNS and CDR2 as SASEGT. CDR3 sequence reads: CASSMPDPKGGYTF. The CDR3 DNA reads TGTGCCAGCAGTATGCCGGATCCGAAAGGTGGCTACACCTTC.

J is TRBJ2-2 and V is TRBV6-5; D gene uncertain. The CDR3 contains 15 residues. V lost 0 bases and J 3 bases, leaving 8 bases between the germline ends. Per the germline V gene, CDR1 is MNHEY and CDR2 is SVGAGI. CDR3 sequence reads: CASSYSGGYTGELFF. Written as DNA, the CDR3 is TGTGCCAGCAGTTACTCTGGCGGTTACACCGGGGAGCTGTTTTTT.

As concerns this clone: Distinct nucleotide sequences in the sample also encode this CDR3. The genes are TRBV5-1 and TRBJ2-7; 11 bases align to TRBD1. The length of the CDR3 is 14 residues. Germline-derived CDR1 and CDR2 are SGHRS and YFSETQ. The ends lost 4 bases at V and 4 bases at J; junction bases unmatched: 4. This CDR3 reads CASSPGTGGYEQYF. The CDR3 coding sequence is TGCGCCAGCAGCCCCGGGACAGGGGGATACGAGCAGTACTTC.

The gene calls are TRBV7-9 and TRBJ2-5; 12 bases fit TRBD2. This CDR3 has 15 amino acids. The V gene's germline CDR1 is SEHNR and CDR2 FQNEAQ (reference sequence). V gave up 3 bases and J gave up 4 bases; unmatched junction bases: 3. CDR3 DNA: TGTGCCAGCAGCTTGGCACTAGCGGGAGGAGAGACCCAGTACTTC. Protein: CASSLALAGGETQYF.